This T cell receptor (beta chain) was found in a study of neoadjuvant nivolumab and ipilimumab in lung cancer. Overall study findings and caveats: Higher pretherapy blood TCR richness went with higher resected-tumor richness.

Concerning this clone: Its target is unknown.

This CDR3 is 15 amino acids long. Germline CDR1 SGHRS, CDR2 YFSETQ. Trimming cost V 6 bases and J 1 base, with 16 bases left between them. Profiled with immunoSEQ multiplex PCR; TCRdb holds only in-frame clones, not every one. The sample includes about 10,000 clones, around 85% of them seen just once. This receptor was identified in an adult with non-small cell lung cancer. V is TRBV5-1 and J is TRBJ1-1; perhaps TRBD1 as D (5 bases). Here the sequenced sample was peripheral blood, taken before neoadjuvant nivolumab, alone or with ipilimumab. The CDR3 is CASKRSGTENTEAFF. CDR3 DNA sequence: TGCGCCAGCAAACGGTCCGGGACCGAGAACACTGAAGCTTTCTTT.